The T cell receptor beta chain under discussion was sequenced for a study of OX40 agonist ivuxolimab in advanced cancers. In the study overall: At 82.7% male, the cohort had a mean age of roughly 60 years, ranging from roughly 23 to 80. Partial responses, seen in three patients, involved one hepatocellular carcinoma and two cutaneous melanomas. Study conclusions and caveats: Some of the nonresponding patients also showed low levels of normalized T-cell clonal expansion. On average, CD8+ T cells had more expanded clones than CD4+.

Comment on this clone: As yet, its antigen is unknown. One end of the junction is discordant with germline, which a read error may explain.

Sequencing was performed with immunoSEQ multiplex PCR; in TCRdb, only in-frame clones are kept and a portion is missing. The table includes about 51,000 clones, 60% to 80% detected once. The CDR3 spans 16 residues. Germline-derived CDR1 and CDR2 are ENHRY and SYGVKD. The rearrangement uses TRBV10-3 and TRBJ2-7; the match to TRBD2 covers 8 bases. This material consisted of CD4+ or CD8+ T cells sorted from blood, taken in a trial of the OX40 agonist ivuxolimab. The origin of this receptor is an adult with an advanced solid tumor such as melanoma, head and neck, liver or kidney cancer. CDR3 amino acids: CASSFEGGRIGYEQYF. The DNA of the CDR3 is TGTGCCAGCAGTTTCGAGGGCGGGAGGATCGGCTACGAGCAGTACTTC.